This TCR beta chain was found in a study of T cell changes during pregnancy in multiple sclerosis. The protocol was immunoSEQ multiplex PCR, while the TCRdb copy is restricted to in-frame clones and leaves out a portion. The sample has around 35,000 clones; 85% to 95% are singletons. The clonotype originates from a female donor with multiple sclerosis, enrolled in a pregnancy study. Sample: CD4+ T cells from peripheral blood mononuclear cells, taken in the second trimester of pregnancy.

The CDR3 DNA reads as TGTGCCAGCACATACAGGGAAGGCGGGGAGCTGTTTTTT. The encoded protein is CASTYREGGELFF. The chain is built from TRBV2 and TRBJ2-2; the D gene is possibly TRBD1 (6 bases). The V gene lost 7 bases and the J gene lost 7 bases, with 13 bases spanning the gap. The CDR3 totals 13 residues. Germline V gene lookup returns CDR1 SNHLY and CDR2 FYNNEI. Together with reference TRBV2 and TRBJ2-2, the CDR3 gives the full variable domain: EPEVTQTPSHQVTQMGQEVILRCVPISNHLYFYWYRQILGQKVEFLVSFYNNEISEKSEIFDDQFSVERPDGSNFTLKIRSTKLEDSAMYFCASTYREGGELFFGEGSRLTVL.